Shown below are 19 T cell receptor beta chains from a single sample sequenced in a study of early T cells in non-severe SARS-CoV-2 infection (dated by TCRdb to 2020 to 2022). The method was 5' RACE. The listed sequencing device is NextSeq 500. In TCRdb, the public reads were trimmed at Q25 with fastp and aligned with MiXCR, with productive beta chains retained. Each entry is one CDR3 protein sequence, shown with its most common DNA and genes. The sample table records fewer than 85,000 distinct CDR3 sequences; about 15% of these occur just once. Of the sample, approximately 2.6% falls within the top ten clones. Sequencing input: whole blood. The receptors were sampled from an adult who was a healthcare worker with PCR-confirmed SARS-CoV-2 infection or an uninfected control (not recorded which).

This clonotype was observed a few times. This sequence joins TRBV7-6 and TRBJ2-2, with 8 bases aligning to TRBD2. Germline values: CDR1 SGHVS, CDR2 FNYEAQ. This CDR3 region has 17 residues. J was trimmed by 4 bases and V by 2 bases; bases with no gene match: 9. Written as DNA, the CDR3 is TGTGCCAGCAGCTTAATTCCTCGGGGGGGCGGCACCGGGGAGCTGTTTTTT. This codes for CASSLIPRGGGTGELFF.

This clonotype came up a few times. The chain couples TRBV14 to TRBJ2-5, with D perhaps TRBD1 (7 bases). CDR1 and CDR2 from the germline V gene are SGHDN and FVKESK. V dropped 4 bases and J dropped 1 base, with 19 bases sitting between them. This CDR3 comprises 17 residues. DNA of the CDR3: TGTGCCAGCAGCCGGGGGACAGAGGGGACTCTCCAAGAGACCCAGTACTTC. This codes for CASSRGTEGTLQETQYF.

The chain links TRBV27 to TRBJ2-3; D possibly corresponds to TRBD2 (6 bases). V lost 8 bases to trimming and J lost 2 bases, with 11 bases between them. Germline V lookup: CDR1 MNHEY, CDR2 SMNVEV (reference sequence). The CDR3 has 13 amino acids. The chain's CDR3 is CASYRGNTDTQYF. The CDR3 coding sequence is TGTGCCAGCTATCGGGGGAACACAGATACGCAGTATTTT.

This clonotype appeared a few times. The chain employs TRBV20-1 and TRBJ2-7; 7 positions agree with TRBD2. There are 16 residues in the CDR3. Germline-derived CDR1 and CDR2 are DFQATT and SNEGSKA (reference sequence). V lost 0 bases to trimming and J lost 3 bases; unmatched junction nucleotides: 11. CDR3 in amino acids: CSARDRGVSGGYEQYF. The CDR3 coding sequence is TGCAGTGCTAGAGATCGGGGGGTGAGCGGCGGCTACGAGCAGTACTTC.

The V and J genes are TRBV7-9 and TRBJ2-5; D might be TRBD1 (5 bases). V lost 5 bases, J lost 4 bases, and 14 bases lay in between. Germline V lookup: CDR1 SEHNR, CDR2 FQNEAQ (reference sequence). The CDR3 contains 14 residues. This CDR3 reads CASSPRQGLETQYF. The CDR3 DNA follows: TGTGCCAGCAGCCCCAGGCAGGGCCTAGAGACCCAGTACTTC.

This clonotype was observed a handful of times. The chain is built from TRBV7-9 and TRBJ2-4, with D maybe TRBD2 (7 bases). Germline CDR1 is SEHNR and CDR2 is FQNEAQ (reference sequence). CDR3 length: 18 residues. The ends were cut back, 3 bases at V and 0 bases at J, with 18 bases in the middle. CDR3 sequence: CASSLSKRDTIAKNIQYF. Here the CDR3 DNA reads TGTGCCAGCAGCTTGTCTAAGCGGGACACCATAGCCAAAAACATTCAGTACTTC.

The chain carries TRBV28 and TRBJ2-7; 12 bases map to TRBD2. The length of the CDR3 is 15 residues. The J segment lost 4 bases and the V segment lost 6 bases, leaving 7 bases of the junction unmatched. Germline-derived CDR1 and CDR2 are MDHEN and SYDVKM. The CDR3 spells CASRALAGGKYEQYF. The CDR3 nucleotides read TGTGCCAGCAGGGCCCTAGCGGGGGGGAAGTACGAGCAGTACTTC.

The chain uses TRBV11-1 and TRBJ2-7, with 9 bases identical to TRBD1. J gave up 3 bases and V 5 bases, and 8 bases lay outside the gene matches. The CDR3 has 15 residues. Germline V gene data show CDR1 as SGHAT and CDR2 as FQDESV (reference sequence). The CDR3 DNA reads TGTGCCAGCAGCGGGCCGGGACAGGGACTCTACGAGCAGTACTTC. Translating it yields CASSGPGQGLYEQYF.

V gene TRBV11-2 combines with J gene TRBJ2-1; 9 bases align to TRBD2. J was trimmed by 5 bases and V by 3 bases; bases with no gene match: 11. The germline V gene has CDR1 SGHAT and CDR2 FQNNGV. The CDR3 runs 17 residues. The CDR3 region is CASSFQKAGGLNNEQFF. CDR3 nucleotide sequence: TGTGCCAGCAGCTTCCAGAAGGCGGGAGGGCTGAACAATGAGCAGTTCTTC.

This clonotype has only a few counts. The rearrangement links TRBV10-3 to TRBJ2-7, with unresolved D. V gave up 6 bases and J gave up 0 bases, with 15 bases separating them. CDR1 ENHRY and CDR2 SYGVKD come from the germline V gene. CDR3 length equals 15 residues. The CDR3 protein is CAISEARTFSYEQYF. The CDR3 bases are TGTGCCATCAGCGAAGCACGAACCTTCTCCTACGAGCAGTACTTC.

The rearrangement links TRBV11-2 to TRBJ1-4; 7 bases match TRBD1. This CDR3 contains 16 residues. CDR1 and CDR2 from the germline V gene are SGHAT and FQNNGV. V lost 3 bases to trimming and J lost 7 bases; unmatched junction nucleotides: 11. The CDR3 here is CASSFGDRVLSEKLFF. In DNA form, the CDR3 reads TGTGCCAGCAGCTTTGGTGACAGGGTACTGAGTGAAAAACTGTTTTTT.

This clonotype was seen repeatedly, ten times or more. CDR3 sequence (DNA): TGCAGTGCTAGTATGGGATTCGAAGCTTTCTTT. It translates to CSASMGFEAFF. The chain has TRBV20-1 and TRBJ1-1; D not certain. The CDR3 loop spans 11 amino acids. The V end was cut by 3 bases, the J end by 8 bases, with 10 bases between. Germline CDR1 and CDR2: DFQATT and SNEGSKA (reference sequence).

The V and J genes are TRBV27 and TRBJ1-6; 8 bases are shared with TRBD1. The V gene's germline CDR1 is MNHEY and CDR2 SMNVEV (reference sequence). CDR3 size: 17 residues. V was clipped by 2 bases and J by 2 bases; unmatched bases: 5. As DNA, the CDR3 is TGTGCCAGCAGTTTAGGGCAGGGGGCCACCTATAATTCACCCCTCCACTTT. This codes for CASSLGQGATYNSPLHF.

The chain joins TRBV29-1 to TRBJ2-1; 12 bases line up with TRBD2. V dropped 6 bases and J dropped 10; count of bases not matched to a gene: 7. The germline gives CDR1 SQVTM, CDR2 ANQGSEA. This CDR3 spans 13 amino acids. CDR3 sequence: CSVRTSGDKEQFF. In DNA form, the CDR3 reads TGCAGCGTCAGGACTAGCGGGGATAAAGAGCAGTTCTTC.

This clonotype was recorded a few times. The V and J genes are TRBV29-1 and TRBJ1-1, with no clear D. Trimming removed 2 bases at V and 3 bases at J, with 13 bases between. Germline CDR1 reads SQVTM; CDR2 reads ANQGSEA. CDR3 size: 14 residues. This CDR3 reads CSVEPPGVDTEAFF. Written as DNA, the CDR3 is TGCAGCGTTGAACCGCCGGGAGTGGACACTGAAGCTTTCTTT. The entire variable domain, with the rest obtained from reference TRBV29-1 and TRBJ1-1, is as follows: SAVISQKPSRDICQRGTSLTIQCQVDSQVTMMFWYRQQPGQSLTLIATANQGSEATYESGFVIDKFPISRPNLTFSTLTVSNMSPEDSSIYLCSVEPPGVDTEAFFGQGTRLTVV.

This chain joins TRBV29-1 and TRBJ2-7, with 7 bases fitting TRBD1. This CDR3 is built from 14 residues. Germline loops: CDR1 SQVTM, CDR2 ANQGSEA. With 7 bases clipped from V and 0 bases from J, the junction kept 9 bases outside the gene matches. Here the CDR3 DNA reads TGCAGCGCGAAAGGGGGCGCGAACTCCTACGAGCAGTACTTC. The encoded protein is CSAKGGANSYEQYF.

This clonotype was seen more than once but under ten times. The chain employs TRBV24-1 and TRBJ2-4, with TRBD1 as a possible D gene (5 bases). The CDR3 covers 13 residues. Between the trimmed V and J ends, which lost 5 bases and 8 bases, there was a span of 12 bases. In germline, CDR1 is KGHDR, CDR2 SFDVKD. Written as DNA, the CDR3 is TGTGCCACCAGTGGCCAGGGCCAGGACATTCAGTACTTC. This encodes CATSGQGQDIQYF.

There are many counts of this clonotype. This chain links TRBV5-4 with TRBJ1-2; D remains unclear. Germline CDR1 SGHNT, CDR2 YYREEE (reference sequence). This CDR3 comprises 14 residues. V was shortened by 0 bases and J by 3 bases, with 9 bases between the two germline ends. CDR3 nucleotide sequence: TGTGCCAGCAGCTTGGAGGGCGCTTACTATGGCTACACCTTC. Its translation: CASSLEGAYYGYTF.

This clonotype has more than one count but fewer than ten. The J gene is TRBJ1-2, the V gene TRBV27; D call uncertain. The CDR3 has 16 amino acids. The V end was cut by 1 base, the J end by 0 bases, with 12 bases between. Germline lookup yields CDR1 MNHEY and CDR2 SMNVEV (reference sequence). CDR3 sequence (DNA): TGTGCCAGCAGTTTATTACCACCCCCTTCTAACTATGGCTACACCTTC. Translating it yields CASSLLPPPSNYGYTF.